This T cell receptor (beta chain) was sequenced in a study of T cells in localized non-small cell lung cancer. Libraries were prepared by immunoSEQ multiplex PCR; TCRdb keeps only in-frame clonotypes and omits some of them. The profile shows approximately 1,500 clones, about 35% of them singletons. This clone showed up just a few times. Its antigen remains unidentified. Deletions cut 0 bases from V and 0 bases from J, with 8 bases between. The germline V gene has CDR1 MNHGY and CDR2 SAAAGT. This CDR3 is built from 15 residues. The study's findings and limits: Of the top 100 tumor clones, median around 60 were in adjacent lung, 25 to 30 among its top 100.

The TCR originated in a woman between 35 and 70 years old with stage I squamous cell lung carcinoma. Sample: normal lung tissue next to the tumor, taken before any cancer treatment. This rearrangement joins TRBV6-8 to TRBJ1-2; D remains unclear. The CDR3 loop is CASSYSKTANYGYTF. DNA of the CDR3: TGTGCCAGCAGTTACTCGAAGACTGCTAACTATGGCTACACCTTC.